The 18 T cell receptor beta chains listed next were all sequenced from one sample in a study of T-cell reconstitution after alpha-beta-depleted transplantation in children. The authors prepared the TCRbeta library with unique molecular identifiers. Using its own MiXCR run on the PCR reads, TCRdb lists one record per CDR3 protein. The sample yields 200,000 or so distinct CDR3 sequences, 6.3% seen once. The sequencing used PBMCs, collected before TCRalphabeta/CD19-depleted stem cell transplant. The receptors were gathered from a girl less than two years old with combined immunodeficiency, due to receive a stem cell transplant.

In this sample, this clonotype turned up many times. The chain uses TRBV7-9 and TRBJ2-7; a weak D match, TRBD2 (5 bases). In germline, CDR1 is SEHNR, CDR2 FQNEAQ (reference sequence). CDR3 size: 14 residues. V lost 5 bases and J 7 bases, leaving 18 bases between the germline ends. The CDR3 coding sequence is TGTGCCAGCAGCGGGATCGGGGTCCTCGGGGAGCAGTACTTC. Its translation is CASSGIGVLGEQYF.

This clonotype was counted at least ten times. The chain joins TRBV20-1 to TRBJ2-1; 9 nucleotides line up with TRBD1. Germline-derived CDR1 and CDR2 are DFQATT and SNEGSKA (reference sequence). This CDR3 comprises 12 residues. V lost 4 bases to trimming and J lost 9 bases; unmatched junction nucleotides: 4. In DNA form, the CDR3 reads TGCAGTGCTAACAGGGGGCGCGGTGAGCAGTTCTTC. Its protein product is CSANRGRGEQFF.

The chain recombines TRBV4-3 with TRBJ1-2, with a possible D match to TRBD1 (6 bases). Germline assignment: CDR1 LGHNA and CDR2 YSLEER. V was trimmed by 0 bases and J by 7 bases, leaving 15 bases between them. The CDR3 runs to 15 residues. The CDR3 DNA reads TGCGCCAGCAGCCAAGAGCGTTGGGGGGCATTTGGCTACACCTTC. Its protein is CASSQERWGAFGYTF.

This clonotype was found many times. The V call is TRBV10-3, the J call TRBJ2-1; 9 bases are a match to TRBD2. The trim removed 5 bases at V and 7 bases at J, leaving 9 bases unmatched. Germline CDR1 is ENHRY and CDR2 is SYGVKD. The CDR3 totals 15 residues. This CDR3 reads CAISLAGDPYNEQFF. CDR3 in DNA: TGTGCCATCAGTTTAGCGGGGGACCCGTATAATGAGCAGTTCTTC.

In its sample, this clonotype was seen many times. The genes are TRBV5-5 and TRBJ2-1; the match to TRBD2 covers 8 bases. This CDR3 region has 14 residues. The trim removed 3 bases at V and 5 bases at J, leaving 4 bases unmatched. The germline V gene has CDR1 SGHKS and CDR2 YYEKEE (reference sequence). The CDR3 nucleotides read TGTGCCAGCAGCTCGGGAGGGCCACACAATGAGCAGTTCTTC. It codes for CASSSGGPHNEQFF.

This clonotype was seen repeatedly, ten times or more. This chain joins TRBV20-1 and TRBJ2-3; possibly TRBD1 for D (5 bases). V was shortened by 6 bases and J by 0 bases, with 16 bases between the two germline ends. The CDR3 is made up of 15 amino acids. The V gene's germline CDR1 is DFQATT and CDR2 SNEGSKA (reference sequence). The CDR3 loop reads CSATLRVSSTDTQYF. Written as DNA, the CDR3 is TGCAGTGCGACCCTCAGGGTATCTAGCACAGATACGCAGTATTTT.

In this sample, this clonotype turned up many times. The rearrangement joins TRBV28 to TRBJ2-5; 10 bases fit TRBD2. V lost 7 bases and J lost 11; bases outside the gene matches: 13. This CDR3 is 14 amino acids long. CDR1 and CDR2 (germline): MDHEN, SYDVKM. The CDR3 region is CASTLGGLADVQYF. CDR3 nucleotide sequence: TGTGCCAGCACCCTCGGAGGACTAGCGGATGTACAGTACTTC.

In this sample, this clonotype turned up many times. The chain uses TRBV7-9 and TRBJ1-2, with TRBD1 matching over 7 bases. CDR1 SEHNR and CDR2 FQNEAQ come from the germline V gene (reference sequence). V lost 5 bases to trimming and J lost 3 bases; unmatched junction nucleotides: 9. The CDR3 is 15 amino acids. The CDR3 DNA reads TGTGCCAGCAGCACCGGGACAGTATACGACTATGGCTACACCTTC. Encoded protein: CASSTGTVYDYGYTF.

This clonotype was seen ten or more times. The chain employs TRBV12-3 or TRBV12-4 and TRBJ2-2; a possible D gene is TRBD2 (5 bases). The CDR3 is 14 amino acids. Trimming removed 3 bases at V and 6 bases at J, with 11 bases between. CDR3 nucleotide sequence: TGTGCCAGCAGTTTCGCGGGCCGATCCGGGGAGCTGTTTTTT. It translates to CASSFAGRSGELFF.

This clonotype has ten or more counts. The chain carries TRBV28 and TRBJ2-1; no clear D. The CDR3 is 14 amino acids. In germline, CDR1 is MDHEN, CDR2 SYDVKM. Trimming removed 3 bases from V and 5 bases from J, with 11 bases in between. The CDR3 coding sequence is TGTGCCAGCAGTTTTTCATCTATCAACAATGAGCAGTTCTTC. Its translation is CASSFSSINNEQFF. Full variable domain (missing parts from reference TRBV28 and TRBJ2-1): DVKVTQSSRYLVKRTGEKVFLECVQDMDHENMFWYRQDPGLGLRLIYFSYDVKMKEKGDIPEGYSVSREKKERFSLILESASTNQTSMYLCASSFSSINNEQFFGPGTRLTVL.

This clonotype has a count of ten or more. V usage is TRBV4-2 and J usage is TRBJ2-3; 16 nucleotides agree with TRBD2. Per the germline V gene, CDR1 is LGHNA and CDR2 is YNFKEQ. V was pared by 2 bases and J by 2 bases, with 13 bases of the junction left unmatched. The CDR3 totals 21 residues. CDR3 DNA: TGTGCCAGCAGCCAACAGGTCCGGGGACTAGCGGGAGGGTCTGACACAGATACGCAGTATTTT. Translating gives CASSQQVRGLAGGSDTDTQYF.

This clonotype has just a few counts. The V call is TRBV20-1, the J call TRBJ2-3; D ambiguous. Looked up from germline, CDR1 is DFQATT and CDR2 is SNEGSKA (reference sequence). The V and J ends lost 4 bases and 2 bases respectively, with 7 bases between them. There are 12 residues in the CDR3. The CDR3 region is CSAKLYTDTQYF. The DNA for the CDR3 is TGCAGTGCTAAATTGTACACAGATACGCAGTATTTT.

This clonotype was recorded at least ten times. This rearrangement joins TRBV12-3 or TRBV12-4 to TRBJ2-1; 7 bases map to TRBD2. This CDR3 spans 15 amino acids. V lost 3 bases, J lost 4 bases, and 6 bases stayed unmatched. CDR3 amino acids: CASSFRGVIYNEQFF. The CDR3 DNA sequence: TGTGCCAGCAGTTTTCGGGGGGTTATTTACAATGAGCAGTTCTTC.

This chain uses TRBV2 with TRBJ2-1; 11 positions match TRBD2. V lost 11 bases to trimming and J lost 1 base; unmatched junction nucleotides: 16. Germline V gene lookup returns CDR1 SNHLY and CDR2 FYNNEI. The CDR3 runs 18 residues. In nucleotides, the CDR3 is TGTGCCTGCTGTTTGCTAGCGGGAGGAGGAATATCCTACAATGAGCAGTTCTTC. It specifies CACCLLAGGGISYNEQFF.

This clonotype was found many times. The rearrangement uses TRBV24-1 and TRBJ2-1, with D maybe TRBD1 (6 bases). Trimming removed 4 bases from V and 7 bases from J, with 19 bases in between. CDR1 KGHDR and CDR2 SFDVKD come from the germline V gene. CDR3 size: 16 residues. The CDR3 loop reads CATSEADRKVVNEQFF. The CDR3 coding sequence is TGTGCCACCAGTGAGGCCGACAGGAAGGTTGTAAATGAGCAGTTCTTC.

The sample holds many counts of this clonotype. CDR3 residues: CASSDGRDGTQYF. DNA for the CDR3: TGTGCCAGCAGTGACGGCCGCGACGGGACCCAGTACTTC. V is TRBV25-1 and J is TRBJ2-5; D gene ambiguous. The V and J ends lost 3 bases and 7 bases respectively, with 12 bases between them. The CDR3 spans 13 residues. Germline V gene lookup returns CDR1 MGHDK and CDR2 SYGVNS.

This clonotype was recorded at least ten times. The V call is TRBV29-1, the J call TRBJ2-3, with a weak D call TRBD1 (5 bases). The CDR3 consists of 14 residues. Per the germline V gene, CDR1 is SQVTM and CDR2 is ANQGSEA. V shed 4 bases and J shed 4 bases, with 15 bases lying between them. The CDR3 protein is CSVVRQLGADTQYF. DNA for the CDR3: TGCAGCGTTGTAAGACAGCTAGGCGCAGATACGCAGTATTTT.

This clonotype was detected many times. V usage is TRBV7-6 and J usage is TRBJ2-7; TRBD2 is a possible D gene (5 bases). The CDR3 has 13 amino acids. Germline-derived CDR1 and CDR2 are SGHVS and FNYEAQ. The V gene lost 4 bases and the J gene lost 4 bases, with 11 bases spanning the gap. The CDR3 here is CASSSDLSYEQYF. CDR3 nucleotide sequence: TGTGCCAGCAGCTCGGACTTATCTTACGAGCAGTACTTC.